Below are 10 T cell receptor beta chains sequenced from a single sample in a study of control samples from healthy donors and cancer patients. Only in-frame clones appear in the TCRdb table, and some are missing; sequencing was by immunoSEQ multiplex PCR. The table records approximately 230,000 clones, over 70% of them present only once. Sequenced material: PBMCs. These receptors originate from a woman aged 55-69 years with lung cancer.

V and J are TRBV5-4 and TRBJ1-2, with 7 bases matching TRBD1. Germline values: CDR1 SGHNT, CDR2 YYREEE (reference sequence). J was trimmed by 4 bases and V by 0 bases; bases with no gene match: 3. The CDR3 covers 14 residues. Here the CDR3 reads CASSLEQGIYGYTF. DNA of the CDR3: TGTGCCAGCAGCTTGGAACAGGGGATCTATGGCTACACCTTC.

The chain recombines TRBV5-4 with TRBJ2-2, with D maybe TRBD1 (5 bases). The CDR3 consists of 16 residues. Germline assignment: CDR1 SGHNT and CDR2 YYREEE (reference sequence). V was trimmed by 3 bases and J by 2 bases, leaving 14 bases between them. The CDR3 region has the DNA TGTGCCAGCAGCTCCCACCCCACAGGAAACACCGGGGAGCTGTTTTTT. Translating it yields CASSSHPTGNTGELFF.

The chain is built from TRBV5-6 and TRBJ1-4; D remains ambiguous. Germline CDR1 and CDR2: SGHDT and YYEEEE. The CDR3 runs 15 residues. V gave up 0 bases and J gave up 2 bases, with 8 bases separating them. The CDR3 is CASSLGGPTNEKLFF. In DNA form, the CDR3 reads TGTGCCAGCAGCTTGGGTGGCCCCACTAATGAAAAACTGTTTTTT.

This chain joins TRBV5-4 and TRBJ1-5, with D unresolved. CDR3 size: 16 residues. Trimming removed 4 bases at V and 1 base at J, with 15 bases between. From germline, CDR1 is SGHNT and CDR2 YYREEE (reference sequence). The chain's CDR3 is CASSPGPMGSNQPQHF. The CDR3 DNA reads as TGTGCCAGCAGCCCGGGCCCAATGGGGAGCAATCAGCCCCAGCATTTT.

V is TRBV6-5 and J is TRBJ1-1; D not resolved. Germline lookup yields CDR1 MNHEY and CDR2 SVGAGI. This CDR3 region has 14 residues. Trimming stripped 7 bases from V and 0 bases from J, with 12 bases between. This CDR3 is CASTTSGVNTEAFF. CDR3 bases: TGTGCCAGCACCACCTCCGGGGTGAACACTGAAGCTTTCTTT.

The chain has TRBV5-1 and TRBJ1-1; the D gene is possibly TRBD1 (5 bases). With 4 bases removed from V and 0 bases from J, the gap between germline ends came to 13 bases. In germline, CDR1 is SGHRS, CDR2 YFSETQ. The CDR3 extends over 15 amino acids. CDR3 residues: CASSGHEDMNTEAFF. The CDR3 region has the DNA TGCGCCAGCAGCGGCCACGAGGACATGAACACTGAAGCTTTCTTT.

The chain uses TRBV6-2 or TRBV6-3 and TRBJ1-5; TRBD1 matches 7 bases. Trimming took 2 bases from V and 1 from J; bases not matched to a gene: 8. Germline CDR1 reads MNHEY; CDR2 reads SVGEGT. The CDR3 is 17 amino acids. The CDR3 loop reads CASSYPRGSNSNQPQHF. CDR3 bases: TGTGCCAGCAGTTACCCCAGGGGGAGTAACAGCAATCAGCCCCAGCATTTT.

The CDR3 is CASGASPTDTQYF. The CDR3 nucleotides read TGTGCTAGTGGAGCCAGCCCCACAGATACGCAGTATTTT. V usage is TRBV12-5 and J usage is TRBJ2-3, with D unresolved. The V end lost 6 bases, the J end lost 2 bases, and 9 bases lay between the germline ends. Per germline, CDR1 LGHNT and CDR2 FRNRAP. CDR3 length: 13 amino acids. The variable domain in full, completed from reference TRBV12-5 and TRBJ2-3, reads DARVTQTPRHKVTEMGQEVTMRCQPILGHNTVFWYRQTMMQGLELLAYFRNRAPLDDSGMPKDRFSAEMPDATLATLKIQPSEPRDSAVYFCASGASPTDTQYFGPGTRLTVL.

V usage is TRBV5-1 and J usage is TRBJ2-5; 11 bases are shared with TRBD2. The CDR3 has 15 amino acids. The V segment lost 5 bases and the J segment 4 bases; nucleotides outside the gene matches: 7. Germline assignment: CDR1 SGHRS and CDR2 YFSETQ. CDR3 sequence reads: CASSSSGTSGETQYF. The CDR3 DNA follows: TGCGCCAGCAGTTCGTCCGGGACTAGCGGAGAGACCCAGTACTTC.

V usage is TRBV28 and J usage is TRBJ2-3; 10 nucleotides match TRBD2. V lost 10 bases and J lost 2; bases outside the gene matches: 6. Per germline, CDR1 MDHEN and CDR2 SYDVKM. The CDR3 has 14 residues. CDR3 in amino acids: CAIQTSGYTDTQYF. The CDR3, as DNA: TGTGCCATCCAGACTAGCGGGTACACAGATACGCAGTATTTT.